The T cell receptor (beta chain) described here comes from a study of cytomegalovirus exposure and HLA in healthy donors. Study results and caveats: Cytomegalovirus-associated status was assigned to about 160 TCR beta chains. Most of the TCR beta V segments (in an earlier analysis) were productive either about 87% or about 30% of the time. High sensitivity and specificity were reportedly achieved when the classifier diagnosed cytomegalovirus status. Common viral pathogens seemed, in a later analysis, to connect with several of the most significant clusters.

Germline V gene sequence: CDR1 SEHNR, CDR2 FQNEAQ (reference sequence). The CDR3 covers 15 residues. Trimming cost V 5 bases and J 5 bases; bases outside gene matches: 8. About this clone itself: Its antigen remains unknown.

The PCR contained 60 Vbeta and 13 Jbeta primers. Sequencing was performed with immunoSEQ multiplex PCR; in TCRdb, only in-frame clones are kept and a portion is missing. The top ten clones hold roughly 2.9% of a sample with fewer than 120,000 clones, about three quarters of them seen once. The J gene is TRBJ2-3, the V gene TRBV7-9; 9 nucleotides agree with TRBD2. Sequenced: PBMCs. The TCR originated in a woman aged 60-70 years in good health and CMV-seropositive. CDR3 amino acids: CASSRYSGSKDTQYF. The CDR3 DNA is TGTGCCAGCAGCAGATATAGCGGGAGTAAAGATACGCAGTATTTT.